Listed below are T cell receptor beta chains from one sample, sequenced in a study of shared clonotypes between healthy human individuals. Libraries were prepared by immunoSEQ multiplex PCR; TCRdb keeps only in-frame clonotypes and omits some of them. Here the sample spans roughly 1,100,000 clones, around four fifths being singletons. Sequencing was performed on memory CD4+ T cells sorted from blood. All receptors derive from a man aged 18 to 30 in good health. Each CDR3 is given with its conserved first and last residue. A D gene is named only where the DNA matches it firmly.

v_call	j_call	d_call	cdr3_aa
TRBV11-2	TRBJ2-4	NA	CASSPDSQKNIQYF
TRBV6-6	TRBJ2-2	NA	CASRKGMENTGELFF
TRBV19	TRBJ1-5	TRBD1	CASSIGTAYYSNQPQHF
TRBV28	TRBJ2-7	TRBD1	CASSLPGTGYREQYF
TRBV5-1	TRBJ1-1	NA	CASSLAENTEAFF
TRBV10-3	TRBJ2-1	NA	CAINPGVAQDNEQFF
TRBV10-1	TRBJ2-2	NA	CASSVFGASTGELFF
TRBV12-5	TRBJ2-6	NA	CASVPSGANVLTF
TRBV10-3	TRBJ2-2	TRBD2	CAIGKGFTGTSGIAAGELFF
TRBV18	TRBJ2-3	TRBD1	CATEDRASTDTQYF
TRBV5-1	TRBJ2-2	NA	CASSLRVDGELFF
TRBV6-1	TRBJ2-7	TRBD2	CASSGPLAGGPSSYEQYF
TRBV5-1	TRBJ2-7	TRBD1	CASSLASGTGTYEQYF
TRBV19	TRBJ2-7	TRBD1	CASSSTGTYEQYF
TRBV2	TRBJ2-7	TRBD2	CASGLAGGTYEQYF
TRBV2	TRBJ2-1	NA	CASSLDWGGGNEQFF
TRBV6-1	TRBJ1-2	NA	CASSERLGYTF
TRBV27	TRBJ2-6	TRBD1	CASSSGTGAGANVLTF
TRBV30	TRBJ2-6	NA	CAWSRTRTLVSGANVLTF
TRBV10-3	TRBJ1-1	NA	CAISEGRGGTEAFF
TRBV6-1	TRBJ1-1	NA	CASSLQVGNTEAFF
TRBV14	TRBJ2-7	NA	CASSQGGHGEQYF
TRBV23-1	TRBJ1-4	NA	CASSQSSGGRPNEKLFF
TRBV6-6	TRBJ2-1	NA	CAGRGGTQTGKQFF
TRBV5-6	TRBJ2-5	TRBD1	CASSSGTGKVETQYF
TRBV5-1	TRBJ2-3	NA	CASSLAGSQDTQYF
TRBV19	TRBJ2-1	NA	CASTSGGAQGVNEQFF
TRBV5-6	TRBJ1-2	TRBD1	CASSLTATGANGYTF
TRBV6-1	TRBJ1-5	TRBD1	CASSARTGDNQPQHF
TRBV7-2	TRBJ1-4	NA	CASSTTGTNKPIPLFF
TRBV28	TRBJ1-2	NA	CASSSGVGYTF
TRBV6-5	TRBJ1-3	NA	CASNPPGSRGNTIYF
TRBV7-9	TRBJ2-5	NA	CASSFGNADTSQETQYF
TRBV18	TRBJ2-2	TRBD1	CASSLGQGGTGELFF
TRBV18	TRBJ2-3	NA	CASSPQYGTDTQYF
TRBV9	TRBJ2-3	NA	CASSLGVGRADTQYF
TRBV6-1	TRBJ1-1	NA	CASSEDVRLGTEAFF
TRBV20-1	TRBJ2-5	NA	CSASRGGQYF
TRBV7-2	TRBJ2-3	TRBD2	CASSGPGASGKSTDTQYF
TRBV11-2	TRBJ2-7	NA	CASSLDQVAAYEQYF
TRBV9	TRBJ1-3	TRBD1	CASNRGWDTIYF
TRBV15	TRBJ2-5	NA	CATSRDPQQQETQYF
TRBV4-1	TRBJ1-2	NA	CASSQEWGKVAYGYTF
TRBV20-1	TRBJ2-7	TRBD2	CSAAGRVEQYF
TRBV10-1	TRBJ1-2	NA	CASSEGGNYGYTF
TRBV20-1	TRBJ2-7	TRBD1	CAGQVLYEQYF
TRBV5-6	TRBJ1-1	TRBD1	CASSLGTGAGNTEAFF
TRBV7-2	TRBJ2-5	NA	CASSLGPLETQYF